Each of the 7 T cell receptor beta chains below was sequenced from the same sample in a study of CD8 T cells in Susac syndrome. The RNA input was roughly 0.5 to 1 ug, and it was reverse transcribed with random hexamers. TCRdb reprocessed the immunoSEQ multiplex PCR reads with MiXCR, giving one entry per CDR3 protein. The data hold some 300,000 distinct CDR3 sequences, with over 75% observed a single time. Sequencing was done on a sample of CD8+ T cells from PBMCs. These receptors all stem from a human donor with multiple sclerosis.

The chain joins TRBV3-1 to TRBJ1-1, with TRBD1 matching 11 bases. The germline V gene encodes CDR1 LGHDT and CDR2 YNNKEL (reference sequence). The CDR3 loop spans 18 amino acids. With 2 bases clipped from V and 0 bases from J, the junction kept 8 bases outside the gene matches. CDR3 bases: TGTGCCAGCAGCCAAATTCCGGGACAGGGGGACCTGAACACTGAAGCTTTCTTT. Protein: CASSQIPGQGDLNTEAFF.

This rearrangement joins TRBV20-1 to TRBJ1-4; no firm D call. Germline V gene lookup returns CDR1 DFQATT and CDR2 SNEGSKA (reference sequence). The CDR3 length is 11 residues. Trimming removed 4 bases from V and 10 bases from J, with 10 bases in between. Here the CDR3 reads CSAIHEGKLFF. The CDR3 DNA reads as TGCAGTGCTATACATGAAGGAAAACTGTTTTTT.

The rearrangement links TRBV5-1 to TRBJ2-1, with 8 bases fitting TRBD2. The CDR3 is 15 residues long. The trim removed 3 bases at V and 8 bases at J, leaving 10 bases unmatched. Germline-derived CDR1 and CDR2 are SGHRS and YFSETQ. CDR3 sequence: CASSWGTRGIDEQFF. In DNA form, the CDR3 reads TGCGCCAGCAGCTGGGGGACTAGAGGGATCGATGAGCAGTTCTTC.

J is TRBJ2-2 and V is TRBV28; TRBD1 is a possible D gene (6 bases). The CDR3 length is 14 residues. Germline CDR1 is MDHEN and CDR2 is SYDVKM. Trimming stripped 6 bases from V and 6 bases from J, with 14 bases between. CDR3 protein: CASSPNRDPGELFF. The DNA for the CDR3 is TGTGCCAGCAGCCCCAACAGGGACCCCGGGGAGCTGTTTTTT.

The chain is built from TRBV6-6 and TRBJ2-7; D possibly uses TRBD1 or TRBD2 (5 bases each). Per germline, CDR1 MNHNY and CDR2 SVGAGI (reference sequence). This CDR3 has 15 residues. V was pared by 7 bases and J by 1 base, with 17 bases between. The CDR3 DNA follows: TGTGCCAGCACACCTTCCGGGACGGAGTCCTACGAGCAGTACTTC. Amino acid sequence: CASTPSGTESYEQYF.

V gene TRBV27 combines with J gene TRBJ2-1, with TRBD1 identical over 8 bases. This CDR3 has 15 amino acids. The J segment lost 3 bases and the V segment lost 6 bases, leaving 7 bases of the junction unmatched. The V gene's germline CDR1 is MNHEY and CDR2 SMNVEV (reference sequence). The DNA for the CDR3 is TGTGCCAGCAGCCAACCGGGACAGGTCTACAATGAGCAGTTCTTC. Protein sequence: CASSQPGQVYNEQFF.

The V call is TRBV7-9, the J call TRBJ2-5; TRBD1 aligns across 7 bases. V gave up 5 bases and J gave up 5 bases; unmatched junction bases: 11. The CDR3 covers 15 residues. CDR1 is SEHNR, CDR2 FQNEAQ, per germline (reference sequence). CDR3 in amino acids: CASSPLTGILETQYF. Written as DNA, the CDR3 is TGTGCCAGCAGCCCACTGACAGGGATCCTCGAGACCCAGTACTTC.